The rows below give T cell receptor beta chains drawn from one sample of a study of control samples from healthy donors and cancer patients. Profiling relied on immunoSEQ multiplex PCR, and the TCRdb table lists in-frame clones only, not all of them. Here the sample spans some 130,000 clones, around nine tenths being singletons. Sequencing used blood. Receptors originate from a man aged 25 to 40 in good health. Each CDR3 is given with its conserved first and last residue. The order of the fields is J gene, V gene, clone size, D gene, CDR3 length, CDR3 protein, CDR3 DNA. A D gene is named only where the DNA matches it firmly. A clone size is listed for some rows: how often the clone was seen (once, few, many), or a class if it is expanded.

J gene: TRBJ2-2; V gene: TRBV9; clone size: .; D gene: .; CDR3 length: 15; CDR3 protein: CASSVAGANTGELFF; CDR3 DNA: TGTGCCAGCAGCGTAGCAGGGGCGAACACCGGGGAGCTGTTTTTT
J gene: TRBJ1-5; V gene: TRBV5-6; clone size: .; D gene: .; CDR3 length: 15; CDR3 protein: CASSLGQGINQPQHF; CDR3 DNA: TGTGCCAGCAGCTTGGGTCAGGGGATCAATCAGCCCCAGCATTTT
J gene: TRBJ2-5; V gene: TRBV2; clone size: .; D gene: .; CDR3 length: 15; CDR3 protein: CASSPRDIFQETQYF; CDR3 DNA: TGTGCCAGCAGTCCCCGGGACATCTTTCAAGAGACCCAGTACTTC
J gene: TRBJ2-1; V gene: TRBV28; clone size: .; D gene: TRBD2; CDR3 length: 16; CDR3 protein: CASSFSWASGTNEQFF; CDR3 DNA: TGTGCCAGCAGTTTTTCTTGGGCTAGCGGGACGAATGAGCAGTTCTTC
J gene: TRBJ1-4; V gene: TRBV28; clone size: .; D gene: .; CDR3 length: 15; CDR3 protein: CASSSAFTGEGKLFF; CDR3 DNA: TGTGCCAGCAGTTCTGCCTTCACAGGTGAGGGTAAACTGTTTTTT
J gene: TRBJ2-3; V gene: TRBV24-1; clone size: .; D gene: TRBD2; CDR3 length: 18; CDR3 protein: CATSDRGLAGVNTDTQYF; CDR3 DNA: TGTGCCACCAGTGACCGAGGACTAGCGGGAGTAAATACAGATACGCAGTATTTT
J gene: TRBJ1-5; V gene: TRBV25-1; clone size: .; D gene: .; CDR3 length: 15; CDR3 protein: CASSELGDSNQPQHF; CDR3 DNA: TGTGCCAGCAGTGAATTGGGTGATAGCAATCAGCCCCAGCATTTT
J gene: TRBJ2-7; V gene: TRBV6-2/TRBV6-3; clone size: .; D gene: TRBD2; CDR3 length: 18; CDR3 protein: CASSYEQRSGRAFYEQYF; CDR3 DNA: TGTGCCAGCAGTTACGAACAGAGAAGCGGGAGGGCCTTCTACGAGCAGTACTTC
J gene: TRBJ1-1; V gene: TRBV5-4; clone size: .; D gene: .; CDR3 length: 13; CDR3 protein: CASSLMGGAEAFF; CDR3 DNA: TGTGCCAGCAGCTTGATGGGGGGAGCTGAAGCTTTCTTT
J gene: TRBJ1-5; V gene: TRBV28; clone size: .; D gene: .; CDR3 length: 14; CDR3 protein: CASSLFRANQPQHF; CDR3 DNA: TGTGCCAGCAGTTTATTCAGGGCTAATCAGCCCCAGCATTTT
J gene: TRBJ2-1; V gene: TRBV19; clone size: .; D gene: TRBD1; CDR3 length: 16; CDR3 protein: CASSRGLSSPYNEQFF; CDR3 DNA: TGTGCCAGTAGCAGGGGGCTTTCCTCACCTTACAATGAGCAGTTCTTC
J gene: TRBJ2-1; V gene: TRBV6-1; clone size: .; D gene: TRBD2; CDR3 length: 15; CDR3 protein: CASRGSGSLFDEQFF; CDR3 DNA: TGTGCCAGCAGAGGGAGCGGGAGCTTATTCGATGAGCAGTTCTTC
J gene: TRBJ2-2; V gene: TRBV5-1; clone size: .; D gene: .; CDR3 length: 15; CDR3 protein: CASSPLPGGDGELFF; CDR3 DNA: TGCGCCAGCAGCCCTCTGCCAGGAGGGGACGGGGAGCTGTTTTTT
J gene: TRBJ1-6; V gene: TRBV9; clone size: .; D gene: .; CDR3 length: 14; CDR3 protein: CASSASTGYSPLHF; CDR3 DNA: TGTGCCAGCAGCGCAAGCACAGGGTATTCACCCCTCCACTTT
J gene: TRBJ2-7; V gene: TRBV12-3/TRBV12-4; clone size: .; D gene: .; CDR3 length: 12; CDR3 protein: CASSITKGEQYF; CDR3 DNA: TGTGCCAGCAGTATCACTAAAGGGGAGCAGTACTTC
J gene: TRBJ1-6; V gene: TRBV4-1; clone size: .; D gene: .; CDR3 length: 18; CDR3 protein: CASSLRDGKTSYNSPLHF; CDR3 DNA: TGCGCCAGCAGCCTACGGGACGGGAAAACCTCCTATAATTCACCCCTCCACTTT
J gene: TRBJ2-7; V gene: TRBV21-1; clone size: .; D gene: .; CDR3 length: 15; CDR3 protein: CASVIDQGGTYEQYF; CDR3 DNA: TGTGCCAGCGTGATAGATCAAGGGGGGACTTACGAGCAGTACTTC
J gene: TRBJ1-1; V gene: TRBV29-1; clone size: few; D gene: .; CDR3 length: 12; CDR3 protein: CSVFLGETEAFF; CDR3 DNA: TGCAGCGTTTTTTTGGGGGAGACTGAAGCTTTCTTT
J gene: TRBJ1-2; V gene: TRBV20-1; clone size: .; D gene: TRBD1; CDR3 length: 12; CDR3 protein: CSASSDRVGYTF; CDR3 DNA: TGCAGTGCTAGTTCCGACAGGGTTGGCTACACCTTC
J gene: TRBJ2-7; V gene: TRBV9; clone size: .; D gene: TRBD1; CDR3 length: 16; CDR3 protein: CASSAGTGALSYEQYF; CDR3 DNA: TGTGCCAGCAGCGCGGGGACAGGGGCCCTCTCCTACGAGCAGTACTTC
J gene: TRBJ2-7; V gene: TRBV2; clone size: few; D gene: TRBD1; CDR3 length: 13; CDR3 protein: CASTWTGSYEQYF; CDR3 DNA: TGTGCCAGCACTTGGACAGGCAGCTACGAGCAGTACTTC
J gene: TRBJ1-1; V gene: TRBV10-3; clone size: .; D gene: .; CDR3 length: 11; CDR3 protein: CAIRVGTEAFF; CDR3 DNA: TGTGCCATCAGGGTGGGCACTGAAGCTTTCTTT
J gene: TRBJ2-1; V gene: TRBV6-2/TRBV6-3; clone size: .; D gene: TRBD2; CDR3 length: 18; CDR3 protein: CASSYFVLAGGRYNEQFF; CDR3 DNA: TGTGCCAGCAGTTACTTTGTCCTAGCGGGAGGACGATACAATGAGCAGTTCTTC
J gene: TRBJ2-1; V gene: TRBV19; clone size: .; D gene: .; CDR3 length: 16; CDR3 protein: CASSILGLGSYNEQFF; CDR3 DNA: TGTGCCAGTAGTATCTTGGGTCTAGGGTCTTACAATGAGCAGTTCTTC
J gene: TRBJ2-6; V gene: TRBV14; clone size: .; D gene: TRBD1; CDR3 length: 21; CDR3 protein: CASSQGFRPGQGMSGANVLTF; CDR3 DNA: TGTGCCAGCAGCCAAGGGTTCCGGCCGGGACAGGGTATGTCCGGGGCCAACGTCCTGACTTTC
J gene: TRBJ2-5; V gene: TRBV2; clone size: .; D gene: .; CDR3 length: 11; CDR3 protein: CASSDGETQYF; CDR3 DNA: TGTGCCAGCAGTGATGGTGAGACCCAGTACTTC
J gene: TRBJ1-2; V gene: TRBV7-9; clone size: .; D gene: TRBD1; CDR3 length: 14; CDR3 protein: CASSLTGTGYGYTF; CDR3 DNA: TGTGCCAGCAGCCTCACAGGGACAGGGTATGGCTACACCTTC
J gene: TRBJ2-4; V gene: TRBV5-5; clone size: .; D gene: .; CDR3 length: 13; CDR3 protein: CASSLSAKNIQYF; CDR3 DNA: TGTGCCAGCAGCTTATCAGCCAAAAACATTCAGTACTTC
J gene: TRBJ1-1; V gene: TRBV6-5; clone size: .; D gene: TRBD1; CDR3 length: 14; CDR3 protein: CASRGDRGNTEAFF; CDR3 DNA: TGTGCCAGCAGGGGGGACAGAGGAAACACTGAAGCTTTCTTT
J gene: TRBJ1-5; V gene: TRBV21-1; clone size: .; D gene: .; CDR3 length: 16; CDR3 protein: CASSRREKVRSQPQHF; CDR3 DNA: TGTGCCAGCAGCCGTAGGGAAAAAGTGAGGAGTCAGCCCCAGCATTTT
J gene: TRBJ1-2; V gene: TRBV28; clone size: .; D gene: TRBD1; CDR3 length: 14; CDR3 protein: CASDLPGQPGGYTF; CDR3 DNA: TGTGCCAGCGACCTCCCGGGACAGCCTGGGGGCTACACCTTC
J gene: TRBJ2-7; V gene: TRBV19; clone size: .; D gene: .; CDR3 length: 14; CDR3 protein: CASSAGGRNYEQYF; CDR3 DNA: TGTGCCAGTAGTGCTGGGGGTCGTAACTACGAGCAGTACTTC
J gene: TRBJ1-4; V gene: TRBV27; clone size: few; D gene: TRBD1; CDR3 length: 14; CDR3 protein: CASSLQQGAGKLFF; CDR3 DNA: TGTGCCAGCAGTTTACAGCAGGGGGCGGGGAAACTGTTTTTT
J gene: TRBJ1-2; V gene: TRBV3-1/TRBV3-2; clone size: .; D gene: .; CDR3 length: 13; CDR3 protein: CATHGRADYGYTF; CDR3 DNA: TGTGCCACCCACGGACGGGCGGACTATGGCTACACCTTC
J gene: TRBJ2-1; V gene: TRBV9; clone size: .; D gene: TRBD1; CDR3 length: 18; CDR3 protein: CASSAGTGASGSYNEQFF; CDR3 DNA: TGTGCCAGCAGCGCAGGGACAGGAGCCTCGGGGTCCTACAATGAGCAGTTCTTC
J gene: TRBJ1-1; V gene: TRBV13; clone size: .; D gene: TRBD1; CDR3 length: 17; CDR3 protein: CASSDEPKTGGYTEAFF; CDR3 DNA: TGTGCCAGCAGCGACGAACCCAAGACAGGGGGCTATACTGAAGCTTTCTTT
J gene: TRBJ2-1; V gene: TRBV11-2; clone size: .; D gene: .; CDR3 length: 13; CDR3 protein: CASSLGRQDSPFF; CDR3 DNA: TGTGCCAGCAGCTTAGGGCGGCAGGATAGTCCGTTCTTC
J gene: TRBJ1-5; V gene: TRBV28; clone size: .; D gene: .; CDR3 length: 15; CDR3 protein: CASSHRRVGNQPQHF; CDR3 DNA: TGTGCCAGCAGCCATCGAAGGGTTGGGAATCAGCCCCAGCATTTT
J gene: TRBJ2-7; V gene: TRBV6-1; clone size: .; D gene: TRBD1; CDR3 length: 13; CDR3 protein: CASSDGTGLGQYF; CDR3 DNA: TGTGCCAGCAGTGACGGGACAGGGCTAGGGCAGTACTTC
J gene: TRBJ1-1; V gene: TRBV18; clone size: .; D gene: .; CDR3 length: 11; CDR3 protein: CASSPGESAFF; CDR3 DNA: TGTGCCAGCTCACCAGGGGAGAGTGCTTTCTTT
J gene: TRBJ2-3; V gene: TRBV10-3; clone size: .; D gene: .; CDR3 length: 14; CDR3 protein: CAIRPKGGTDTQYF; CDR3 DNA: TGTGCCATCAGGCCTAAGGGGGGTACAGATACGCAGTATTTT
J gene: TRBJ1-6; V gene: TRBV5-1; clone size: .; D gene: .; CDR3 length: 16; CDR3 protein: CASSLEFGGGNSPLHF; CDR3 DNA: TGCGCCAGCAGCTTGGAATTTGGGGGCGGTAATTCACCCCTCCACTTT